Below, 24 T cell receptor beta chains from the same sample are listed, as sequenced in a study of molecular identifiers for immune sequencing clone quantification. Via MiXCR, TCRdb re-called the PCR reads, giving one row per CDR3 protein. The sample has approximately 320,000 distinct CDR3 sequences, roughly 23% seen once. Sequenced: naive CD8+ T cells from blood, with Jurkat cell RNA spiked in. As for subset: FACS-sorted CD8+CD4-CCR7+CD45RA+ naive T cells. The receptor source for this set is a human donor in good health. Some libraries in this study had Jurkat cell RNA spiked in.

This clonotype was counted at least ten times. This sequence joins TRBV6-2 or TRBV6-3 and TRBJ2-7; a weak D match, TRBD2 (5 bases). V was pared by 3 bases and J by 2 bases, with 8 bases between. CDR1 and CDR2 from the germline V gene are MNHEY and SVGEGT. The CDR3 is 13 amino acids. CDR3 protein: CASSYGLTYEQYF. In DNA form, the CDR3 reads TGTGCCAGCAGTTATGGACTGACCTACGAGCAGTACTTC.

A single count supports this clonotype. A much larger clone lies a single base off, so this may be a read error. The rearrangement links TRBV9 to TRBJ1-1; weak D call: TRBD1 (5 bases). Germline V lookup: CDR1 SGDLS, CDR2 YYNGEE. The CDR3 is 14 amino acids. The CDR3 reads CASSADSMNIEAFF. The CDR3 DNA reads TGTGCCAGCAGCGCCGACAGCATGAACATTGAAGCTTTCTTT.

Ten or more counts support this clonotype. The chain couples TRBV7-9 to TRBJ1-2; D is unclear. The CDR3 extends over 15 amino acids. Germline CDR1 is SEHNR and CDR2 is FQNEAQ (reference sequence). The V end was cut by 1 base, the J end by 0 bases, with 9 bases between. The CDR3 sequence: CASSLESKPNYGYTF. As DNA, the CDR3 is TGTGCCAGCAGCTTAGAAAGCAAACCTAACTATGGCTACACCTTC.

J is TRBJ1-5 and V is TRBV13; no definite D call. The germline gives CDR1 PRHDT, CDR2 FYEKMQ (reference sequence). V was trimmed by 0 bases and J by 3 bases, leaving 6 bases between them. This CDR3 is built from 14 residues. CDR3 nucleotides: TGTGCCAGCAGCTTAGGACATGACAATCAGCCCCAGCATTTT. Encoded protein: CASSLGHDNQPQHF.

The chain has TRBV27 and TRBJ2-7; tentatively, D is TRBD1 (8 bases). Trimming cost V 6 bases and J 2 bases, with 17 bases left between them. The CDR3 consists of 15 residues. The germline V gene has CDR1 MNHEY and CDR2 SMNVEV (reference sequence). This CDR3 reads CASSTTGAGAYEQYF. The CDR3 nucleotides read TGTGCCAGCAGCACGACAGGGGCGGGAGCCTACGAGCAGTACTTC.

The sample holds many counts of this clonotype. The chain is built from TRBV7-6 and TRBJ2-5; TRBD2 agrees at 10 bases. This CDR3 has 17 residues. With V trimmed by 7 bases and J by 6 bases, 17 bases remained unmatched. CDR1 is SGHVS, CDR2 FNYEAQ, per germline. CDR3 region: CASTPPSASGGQKTQYF. CDR3 bases: TGTGCCAGCACCCCCCCCTCGGCTAGCGGGGGACAGAAGACCCAGTACTTC.

This clonotype was observed once. The rearrangement joins TRBV7-2 to TRBJ2-7, with D unresolved. V was shortened by 1 base and J by 6 bases, with 13 bases between the two germline ends. Looked up from germline, CDR1 is SGHTA and CDR2 is FQGNSA. This CDR3 is 14 amino acids long. Written as DNA, the CDR3 is TGTGCCAGCAGCTTAGTTCTGTGGGCAGGCGAGCAGTACTTC. This gives the protein CASSLVLWAGEQYF.

The V call is TRBV20-1, the J call TRBJ1-1; 8 bases are shared with TRBD1. V shed 0 bases, J shed 5 bases, and the junction held 11 bases outside the gene matches. The CDR3 has 16 amino acids. The germline gives CDR1 DFQATT, CDR2 SNEGSKA (reference sequence). The chain's CDR3 is CSARDQPDRVPTEAFF. The CDR3 DNA is TGCAGTGCTAGAGACCAACCGGACAGGGTTCCGACTGAAGCTTTCTTT.

This chain connects TRBV6-1 to TRBJ1-2; no definite D call. The germline gives CDR1 MNHNS, CDR2 SASEGT. The CDR3 contains 16 residues. V was pared by 3 bases and J by 5 bases, with 19 bases between. This CDR3 reads CASSDRLSVGIYGYTF. The CDR3 DNA reads TGTGCCAGCAGTGATCGGCTCAGTGTGGGGATTTATGGCTACACCTTC.

This clonotype has at least ten counts. The chain joins TRBV20-1 to TRBJ2-7; D call uncertain. Germline lookup yields CDR1 DFQATT and CDR2 SNEGSKA (reference sequence). V lost 5 bases and J 0 bases, leaving 2 bases between the germline ends. The CDR3 extends over 10 amino acids. This CDR3 is CSAPSYEQYF. As DNA, the CDR3 is TGCAGTGCTCCCTCCTACGAGCAGTACTTC.

Details on this clonotype: A much larger clone differs from this one at a single base, so this may be a read error. The chain links TRBV6-5 to TRBJ2-7; the D gene is possibly TRBD1 (6 bases). The germline V gene encodes CDR1 MNHEY and CDR2 SVGAGI. CDR3 length equals 13 residues. The CDR3 protein is CASTLTRGHEQCF. As DNA, the CDR3 is TGTGCCAGCACCCTCACCCGGGGACACGAGCAGTGCTTC.

For this clonotype: A much larger clonotype is one base distant, so this may be a read error. The rearrangement uses TRBV6-6 and TRBJ2-3; D may be TRBD1 (6 bases). Germline V gene data show CDR1 as MNHNY and CDR2 as SVGAGI (reference sequence). CDR3 length: 15 residues. The CDR3 is CASSYWDTNTDTQCF. In DNA form, the CDR3 reads TGTGCCAGCAGTTACTGGGACACGAACACAGATACGCAGTGTTTT.

This clonotype was observed at least ten times. The chain uses TRBV7-9 and TRBJ2-7; 12 positions match TRBD2. Germline-derived CDR1 and CDR2 are SEHNR and FQNEAQ (reference sequence). V lost 4 bases and J lost 7; bases outside the gene matches: 8. The CDR3 spans 15 residues. This chain's CDR3 is CASSSRTSGTGEQYF. DNA for the CDR3: TGTGCCAGCAGCTCTAGGACTAGCGGGACCGGTGAGCAGTACTTC.

Here the CDR3 reads CASSPGLAILTDTQYF. The CDR3 DNA reads as TGTGCCAGCAGTCCGGGACTAGCGATCTTGACAGATACGCAGTATTTT. The chain is built from TRBV27 and TRBJ2-3, with 10 bases aligning to TRBD2. Germline-derived CDR1 and CDR2 are MNHEY and SMNVEV (reference sequence). Trimming removed 5 bases from V and 3 bases from J; junction bases left unmatched: 8. The CDR3 is made up of 16 amino acids.

On this clonotype itself: This may be a read error, as it is one base from a much larger clone. This chain connects TRBV29-1 to TRBJ2-7, with D perhaps assigned TRBD1 or TRBD2 (6 bases each). V shed 7 bases and J shed 9 bases, with 16 bases lying between them. This CDR3 has 11 amino acids. Germline-derived CDR1 and CDR2 are SQVTM and ANQGSEA. In DNA form, the CDR3 reads TGCAGCGGGGGGGCCGGCGACGCGCAGTACTTC. This sequence encodes CSGGAGDAQYF.

This clonotype has a handful of counts. The chain uses TRBV6-2 or TRBV6-3 and TRBJ1-1, with a tentative D call TRBD1 (5 bases). In germline, CDR1 is MNHEY, CDR2 SVGEGT. The CDR3 is 16 amino acids. V was pared by 6 bases and J by 0 bases, with 17 bases between. The CDR3 DNA is TGTGCCAGCAGCTTAACAGGATTAGGGGTGAACACTGAAGCTTTCTTT. Amino acid sequence: CASSLTGLGVNTEAFF.

This clonotype was seen more than once but under ten times. This chain uses TRBV20-1 with TRBJ2-5, with 10 bases identical to TRBD2. The CDR3 has 15 residues. The germline gives CDR1 DFQATT, CDR2 SNEGSKA (reference sequence). J lost 0 bases, V lost 3 bases, and 4 bases had no gene match. CDR3 bases: TGCAGTGCTAGCCCCCTAGCGGGGGACCAAGAGACCCAGTACTTC. Encoded protein: CSASPLAGDQETQYF.

The chain has TRBV20-1 and TRBJ1-5; 8 nucleotides align to TRBD1. The tail of the sequence fits TRBJ2-3 better, so the J call may be wrong. Germline CDR1 reads DFQATT; CDR2 reads SNEGSKA (reference sequence). This CDR3 has 16 residues. CDR3 DNA sequence: TGCAGTGCTAGAGATGGTCCGGGACAGGAGAATCAGCCCCAGTATTTT. This codes for CSARDGPGQENQPQYF.

In the case of this clonotype: A junction end diverges from the germline sequence, so it may reflect a read error. The chain carries TRBV7-9 and TRBJ2-7; 7 bases match TRBD1. The CDR3 spans 14 residues. Germline V CDR1 and CDR2: SEHNR, FQNEAQ (reference sequence). In nucleotides, the CDR3 is TGTGCCAGCAGCTTAGAGGGACAGAGCTACGGGCAGTACTTC. Protein: CASSLEGQSYGQYF.

Note on this clonotype: An end of the junction differs from the germline gene, which may be a read error. The rearrangement joins TRBV4-3 to TRBJ1-5, with unresolved D. Germline V gene sequence: CDR1 LGHNA, CDR2 YSLEER. The CDR3 is made up of 14 amino acids. The DNA for the CDR3 is TGCGCCAGCAGCGAAGACATTAGCAATCAGCCCCAGCATTTT. It encodes CASSEDISNQPQHF.

This clonotype has ten or more counts. V and J are TRBV21-1 and TRBJ1-5; whether TRBD1, the table's D call, matches the DNA was not checked. TRBV21-1 constitutes a pseudogene. The CDR3 consists of 17 residues. The DNA of the CDR3 is TGTGCCAGCAGCAAAATCGAGGGGGCGAGGAGCAATCAGCCCCAGCATTTT. It translates to CASSKIEGARSNQPQHF.

This clonotype was seen a handful of times. The rearrangement uses TRBV3-1 and TRBJ2-3, with TRBD2 matching over 8 bases. The CDR3 length is 14 residues. With 4 bases clipped from V and 4 bases from J, the junction kept 4 bases outside the gene matches. Germline CDR1 reads LGHDT; CDR2 reads YNNKEL (reference sequence). The CDR3 here is CASSPGLGADTQYF. The CDR3 nucleotides read TGTGCCAGCAGCCCGGGACTAGGCGCAGATACGCAGTATTTT.

Note on this clonotype: A much more abundant neighbour one base away suggests this may be a read error. Since the CDR3 does not end with the conserved phenylalanine or tryptophan, this likely comes from a read error. The J gene is TRBJ2-6, the V gene TRBV6-5; no firm D call. V lost 5 bases to trimming and J lost 3 bases, with 14 bases between them. This CDR3 comprises 16 residues. In germline, CDR1 is MNHEY, CDR2 SVGAGI. CDR3 coding DNA: TGTGCCAGCAGTCTTCTCTCCCTGGTTGGGGCCAACGTCCTGACTTCC. Protein product: CASSLLSLVGANVLTS.

In this sample, this clonotype turned up many times. This chain connects TRBV7-9 to TRBJ2-3, with TRBD2 as a possible D gene (5 bases). CDR1 SEHNR and CDR2 FQNEAQ come from the germline V gene (reference sequence). The CDR3 totals 14 residues. Trimming cost V 4 bases and J 0 bases, with 8 bases left between them. CDR3 amino acids: CASSSTGSTDTQYF. CDR3 DNA sequence: TGTGCCAGCAGCTCAACGGGGAGCACAGATACGCAGTATTTT.